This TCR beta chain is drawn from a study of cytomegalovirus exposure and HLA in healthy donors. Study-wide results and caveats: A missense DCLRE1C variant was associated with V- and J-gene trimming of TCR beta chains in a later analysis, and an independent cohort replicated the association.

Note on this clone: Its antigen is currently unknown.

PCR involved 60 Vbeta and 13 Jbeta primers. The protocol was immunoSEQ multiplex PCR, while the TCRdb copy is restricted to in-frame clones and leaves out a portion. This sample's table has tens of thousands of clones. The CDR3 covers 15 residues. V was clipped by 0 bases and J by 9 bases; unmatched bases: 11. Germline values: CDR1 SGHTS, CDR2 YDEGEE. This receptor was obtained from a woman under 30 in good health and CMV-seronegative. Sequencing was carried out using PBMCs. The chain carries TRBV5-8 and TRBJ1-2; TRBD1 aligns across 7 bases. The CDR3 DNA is TGTGCCAGCAGCTTGGGGGACAGAGACTACCTAAGCTACACCTTC. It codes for CASSLGDRDYLSYTF.